Here is one TCR beta chain with its context. As yet, its antigen is unknown. The data derive from a study of radiation and T cells in renal cell carcinoma. General study findings and limits: No pretreatment tumor biopsies were available for baseline clonotypes. Top tumor clonotypes rose in blood 2 weeks post-radiation, then contracted.

The sample's time point: blood 2 weeks post-SBRT. Treatment specified: 15 Gy SBRT to primary tumor, nephrectomy 4 weeks later. Produced via immunoSEQ multiplex PCR; TCRdb's table is partial and in-frame only. Counted here are some 58,000 clones, roughly four fifths occurring once; the ten biggest clones make up about 6.8%. The CDR3 spans 18 residues. Germline loops: CDR1 SGHDT, CDR2 YYEEEE. J lost 2 bases, V lost 1 base, and 10 bases had no gene match. The input for sequencing was blood, taken from a patient whose treatment included radiotherapy and nephrectomy. The sequence came from a man aged 60 to 75 with renal cell carcinoma. This chain joins TRBV5-6 and TRBJ2-3, with TRBD2 matching 10 bases. CDR3 loop: CASSLPYGLADLTDTQYF. The DNA for the CDR3 is TGTGCCAGCAGCTTGCCCTATGGACTAGCGGATCTCACAGATACGCAGTATTTT.